The 5 T cell receptor beta chains reported below all come from one sample, sequenced in a study of beta chain features in type 1 diabetes. Broader study findings: There was a moderate but significant shortening of TCRB CDR3s in all four CD4+ subsets of Type 1 diabetes patients.

The entirety of the isolated RNA underwent reverse transcription, so expressed TCRB transcripts were sequenced. Sequenced by immunoSEQ multiplex PCR; TCRdb stores in-frame clones only, minus some. This table has under 300,000 clones, 9.5% to 13% appearing once. These receptors have no identified antigens. The sample taken for sequencing was naive CD4+ T cells from blood. The origin of the receptors is a man aged 30 to 45 with type 1 diabetes.

This clone was observed a few times. This sequence joins TRBV4-3 and TRBJ2-5; TRBD2 matches at 11 bases. This CDR3 is 14 amino acids long. Germline CDR1 LGHNA, CDR2 YSLEER. V gave up 3 bases and J gave up 7 bases; unmatched junction bases: 4. The CDR3 nucleotides read TGCGCCAGCAGCCAGCTTCTAGCGGGGGGGACCCAGTACTTC. Its protein product is CASSQLLAGGTQYF.

The V gene is TRBV6-6, the J gene TRBJ1-1, with a tentative D call TRBD1 (5 bases). Germline-derived CDR1 and CDR2 are MNHNY and SVGAGI (reference sequence). The CDR3 covers 13 residues. Trimming shortened V by 5 bases and J by 5 bases, and 12 bases separated the two germline ends. The CDR3 loop is CASSHPSGTEAFF. The CDR3 bases are TGTGCCAGCAGTCACCCCTCAGGGACTGAAGCTTTCTTT.

The chain has TRBV28 and TRBJ2-7, with 7 bases that match TRBD1. CDR1 and CDR2 (germline): MDHEN, SYDVKM. The CDR3 loop spans 14 amino acids. V lost 6 bases and J lost 2; bases outside the gene matches: 7. The CDR3 sequence is CASSRGQETYEQYF. The CDR3 DNA reads TGTGCCAGCAGCCGAGGACAGGAAACCTACGAGCAGTACTTC.

Regarding this clone: The sample has other DNA sequences that encode this CDR3 too. V gene TRBV2 combines with J gene TRBJ1-5; D is perhaps TRBD1 (6 bases). The V end lost 3 bases, the J end lost 7 bases, and 10 bases lay between the germline ends. Looked up from germline, CDR1 is SNHLY and CDR2 is FYNNEI. The CDR3 is 13 amino acids. For the CDR3, the DNA is TGTGCCAGCAGTGACGAAGGGGGACAGCCCCAGCATTTT. Translating it yields CASSDEGGQPQHF.

The chain uses TRBV7-3 and TRBJ2-5; 7 nucleotides agree with TRBD1. The germline V gene has CDR1 SGHTA and CDR2 FQGTGA. Germline trimming cut 6 bases from V and 5 bases from J; bases unmatched to any gene: 12. This CDR3 contains 15 residues. As DNA, the CDR3 is TGTGCCAGCAGAGGACGACAGGGACGGAGGGAGACCCAGTACTTC. This codes for CASRGRQGRRETQYF. The whole variable domain, remainder taken from reference TRBV7-3 and TRBJ2-5, is GAGVSQTPSNKVTEKGKYVELRCDPISGHTALYWYRQSLGQGPEFLIYFQGTGAADDSGLPNDRFFAVRPEGSVSTLKIQRTERGDSAVYLCASRGRQGRRETQYFGPGTRLLVL.